This is a list of T cell receptor beta chains from one sample in a study of regulatory T cells in long-lasting Graves disease. TCRdb itself ran the multiplex PCR reads through MiXCR, one entry per CDR3 protein. Here the sample spans a few hundred thousand distinct CDR3 sequences, 15% to 20% being singletons. The same sample was also studied in work on T cells in Graves' hyperthyroidism and ophthalmopathy.

Sequenced here: peripheral blood mononuclear cells (PBMCs), sampled at new diagnosis, from a patient treated with antithyroid drugs. Receptors were obtained from a woman between 18 and 30 years old with Graves disease. Both conserved end residues are part of each CDR3. The D gene is left open where the match is weak. Size values are once, few and many counts, or a class for expanded clones, and some rows have none.

clone_size j_call v_call d_call cdr3_nt cdr3_aa
few TRBJ1-1 TRBV28 NA TGTGCCAGCGCTGTACGACAGACGCGAGCTTTCTTT CASAVRQTRAFF
NA TRBJ2-7 TRBV20-1 NA TGCAGTGCTCCGATGCAGGGACCTTCCTACGAGCAGTACTTC CSAPMQGPSYEQYF
NA TRBJ2-3 TRBV28 TRBD2 TGTGCCAGCATACCAAGCGGGAACACAGATACGCAGTATTTT CASIPSGNTDTQYF
many TRBJ1-2 TRBV6-1 NA TGTGCCAGCAGTATCTCGGATGGCCGTAACTATGGCTACACCTTC CASSISDGRNYGYTF
NA TRBJ1-2 TRBV15 TRBD1 TGTGCCACCACGAGACAGGGGGTCGGCTATGGCTACACCTTC CATTRQGVGYGYTF
NA TRBJ2-1 TRBV11-3 NA TGTGCCAGCAGCTTAGTAGCTACTGCCTACAATGAGCAGTTCTTC CASSLVATAYNEQFF
few TRBJ2-1 TRBV29-1 NA TGCAGCGTTGAGAATGAGCAGTTCTTC CSVENEQFF
many TRBJ1-1 TRBV5-6 NA TGTGCCAGCAGCTTTACCCCTAACACTGAAGCTTTCTTT CASSFTPNTEAFF
NA TRBJ1-2 TRBV19 NA TGTGCCAGCATGGGGGGCGGATATGGCTACACCTTC CASMGGGYGYTF
many TRBJ2-7 TRBV6-1 NA TGTGCCACCCAAAGCCCGGTGAGCTACGAGCAGTACTTC CATQSPVSYEQYF
many TRBJ2-7 TRBV11-1 TRBD1 TGTGCCAGCAGCTTCGACTCTGGACAGGGGACCTACGAGCAGTACTTC CASSFDSGQGTYEQYF
few TRBJ2-1 TRBV7-6 TRBD2 TGTGCCAGCAGCCCCGAATCGCGCGGGGGTTGGAACAATGAGCAGTTCTTC CASSPESRGGWNNEQFF
few TRBJ1-3 TRBV6-5 NA TGTGCCAGCAGTTACGGTGGAGACTCTGGAAACACCATATATTTT CASSYGGDSGNTIYF
many TRBJ1-1 TRBV30 TRBD1 TGTGCCTGGAGTGTTTGGGGACAGATGAACACTGAAGCTTTCTTT CAWSVWGQMNTEAFF
few TRBJ1-1 TRBV7-9 NA TGTGCCAGCAGCGGTTCGGGGGGGGCTGAAGCTTTCTTT CASSGSGGAEAFF
few TRBJ2-1 TRBV28 TRBD2 TGTGCCAGCAGTTTTCGGCTAGCGGGATTTCGGAGCTCCTACAATGAGCAGTTCTTC CASSFRLAGFRSSYNEQFF
few TRBJ1-2 TRBV27 TRBD1 TGTGCCAGCAGTTTCAGGACAGGGGCTCATGGCTACACCTTC CASSFRTGAHGYTF
few TRBJ2-5 TRBV28 NA TGTGCCAGCGGTGGCGGGGAGACCCAGTACTTC CASGGGETQYF
NA TRBJ2-2 TRBV5-1 NA TGCGCCAGCAGCTTGGTCGAGAGACAGGCCCACCACACCGGGGAGCTGTTTTTT CASSLVERQAHHTGELFF
NA TRBJ1-5 TRBV19 TRBD1 TGTGCCAGTAGCACGACAGGGGGAAGACAGCCCCAGCATTTT CASSTTGGRQPQHF
few TRBJ1-2 TRBV7-2 TRBD1 TGTGCCAGCACCATGACAGGGATTGAGTTGTATGGCTACACCTTC CASTMTGIELYGYTF
NA TRBJ2-2 TRBV5-1 TRBD1 TGCGCCAGCACAGGGGGCTCGAACACCGGGGAGCTGTTTTTT CASTGGSNTGELFF
NA TRBJ1-1 TRBV15 NA TGTGCCACCAGCCGACTCGCGGGGGGACCGAACACTGAAGCTTTCTTT CATSRLAGGPNTEAFF
many TRBJ2-1 TRBV3-1 TRBD1 TGTGCCAGCAGCCAAGTAGGGAGAGGGGGCCTTGATGAGCAGTTCTTC CASSQVGRGGLDEQFF
many TRBJ2-7 TRBV20-1 NA TGCAGTGCTATTCGTCTGGGGGACGAGCAGTACTTC CSAIRLGDEQYF
many TRBJ2-1 TRBV2 TRBD2 TGTGCCAGCAGTGAAGGGCTAGCGGGAGACAATGAGCAGTTCTTC CASSEGLAGDNEQFF
few TRBJ2-1 TRBV7-3 TRBD2 TGTGCCCGCAGCTTAGGGACTAGCGGAAGCTCCTACAATGAGCAGTTCTTC CARSLGTSGSSYNEQFF
many TRBJ1-1 TRBV20-1 TRBD1 TGCAGTGCTCTTAAAGTACAGGGGAATACTGAAGCTTTCTTT CSALKVQGNTEAFF
few TRBJ2-3 TRBV11-3 TRBD2 TGTGCCAGCAGCGCAAGCGGGAGGGCCGACACAGATACGCAGTATTTT CASSASGRADTDTQYF
many TRBJ2-7 TRBV12-3/TRBV12-4 TRBD2 TGTGCCAGCAGTACCCGGACTAGCGGGAGTAGTAAGCGCCACGAGCAGTACTTC CASSTRTSGSSKRHEQYF
NA TRBJ2-3 TRBV6-2/TRBV6-3 NA TGTGCCAGCAGTAGAGGGCGTTATACGCAGTATTTT CASSRGRYTQYF
many TRBJ2-7 TRBV20-1 NA TGCAGTGCTGCTTCGACAGTTACCTACGAGCAGTACTTC CSAASTVTYEQYF
many TRBJ1-2 TRBV12-3/TRBV12-4 TRBD1 TGTGCCAGCAACGACAGGGTGGGGGGCTACACCTTC CASNDRVGGYTF
NA TRBJ1-5 TRBV28 TRBD1 TGTGCCAGCCTTCCCGGGGGACAGGGCAATCAGCCCCAGCATTTT CASLPGGQGNQPQHF
many TRBJ1-1 TRBV3-1 NA TGTGCCAGCAGCCAACGAACAGGGATAAGGACTGAAGCTTTCTTT CASSQRTGIRTEAFF
few TRBJ2-7 TRBV6-2/TRBV6-3 TRBD1 TGTGCCAGCAGTTCCCCGGGACAGGGCCGTTACGAGCAGTACTTC CASSSPGQGRYEQYF
many TRBJ2-5 TRBV6-5 NA TGTGCCAGCAGTTACACAGGCCTTTCCCAAGAGACCCAGTACTTC CASSYTGLSQETQYF
many TRBJ2-3 TRBV6-2/TRBV6-3 NA TGTGCCACCACAGCACCGGGCCTCCTTACTAGCACAGATACGCAGTATTTT CATTAPGLLTSTDTQYF
few TRBJ2-5 TRBV20-1 NA TGCAGTGCTAGTAGAGGTCTGTACCAAGAGACCCAGTACTTC CSASRGLYQETQYF
many TRBJ1-6 TRBV5-6 NA TGTGCCAGCAGCCCAGGTTCCGAAAATTCACCCCTCCACTTT CASSPGSENSPLHF
many TRBJ1-2 TRBV5-1 NA TGCGCCAGCAGCTTGGAGGGAACTAACTATGGCTACACCTTC CASSLEGTNYGYTF
NA TRBJ2-3 TRBV7-2 TRBD2 TGTGCCAGTGAGCGGGAGACAGATACGCAGTATTTT CASERETDTQYF
many TRBJ1-5 TRBV6-5 TRBD1 TGTGCCAGCAGTTACCGGACAGGGAATCAGCCCCAGCATTTT CASSYRTGNQPQHF
NA TRBJ2-1 TRBV5-1 NA TGCGCCAGCAGCTTTCTGGACTATCGTCGGGGGACTGCCGATGAGCAGTTCTTC CASSFLDYRRGTADEQFF
many TRBJ1-1 TRBV12-3/TRBV12-4 NA TGTGCCAGCAGTTTACTGCCTGATCCCACTGAAGCTTTCTTT CASSLLPDPTEAFF
few TRBJ2-2 TRBV6-1 NA TGTGCCAGCAGTGAAGCGGGCACCGGGGAGCCGTTTTTT CASSEAGTGEPFF
NA TRBJ2-2 TRBV5-1 NA TGCGCCAGCAGCTTGGATCCAACGAACACCGGGGAGCTGTTTTTT CASSLDPTNTGELFF
many TRBJ2-3 TRBV18 TRBD2 TGTGCCAGCTCACCACCATTCCCAGCGGGAGAATCAGATACGCAGTATTTT CASSPPFPAGESDTQYF